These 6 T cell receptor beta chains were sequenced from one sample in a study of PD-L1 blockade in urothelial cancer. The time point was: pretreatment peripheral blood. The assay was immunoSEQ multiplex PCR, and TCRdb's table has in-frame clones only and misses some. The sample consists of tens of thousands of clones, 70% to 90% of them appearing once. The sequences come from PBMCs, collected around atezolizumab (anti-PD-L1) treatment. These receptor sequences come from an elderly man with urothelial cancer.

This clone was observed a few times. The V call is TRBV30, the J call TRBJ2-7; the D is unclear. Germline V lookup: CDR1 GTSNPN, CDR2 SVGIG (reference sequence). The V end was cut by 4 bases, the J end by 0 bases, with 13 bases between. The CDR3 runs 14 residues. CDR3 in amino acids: CAWIPRQYSYEQYF. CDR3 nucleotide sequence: TGTGCCTGGATTCCTCGCCAGTACTCCTACGAGCAGTACTTC.

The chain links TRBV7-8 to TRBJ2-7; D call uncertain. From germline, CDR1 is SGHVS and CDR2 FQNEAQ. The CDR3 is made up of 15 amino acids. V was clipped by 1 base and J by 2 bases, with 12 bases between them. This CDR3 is CASSLDDAGTYEQYF. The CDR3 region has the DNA TGTGCCAGCAGCTTAGATGACGCAGGAACCTACGAGCAGTACTTC.

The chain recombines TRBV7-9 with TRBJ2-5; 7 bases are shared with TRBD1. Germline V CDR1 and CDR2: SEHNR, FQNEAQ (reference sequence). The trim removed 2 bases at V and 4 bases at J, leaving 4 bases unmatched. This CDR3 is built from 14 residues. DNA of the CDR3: TGTGCCAGCAGCTTAACAGGGGCGGGAGAGACCCAGTACTTC. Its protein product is CASSLTGAGETQYF.

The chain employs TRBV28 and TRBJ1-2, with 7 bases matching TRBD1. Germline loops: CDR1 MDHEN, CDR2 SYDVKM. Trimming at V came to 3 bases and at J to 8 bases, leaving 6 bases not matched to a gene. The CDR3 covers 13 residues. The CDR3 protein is CASSLKTGYGYTF. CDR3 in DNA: TGTGCCAGCAGTTTGAAGACAGGGTACGGCTACACCTTC.

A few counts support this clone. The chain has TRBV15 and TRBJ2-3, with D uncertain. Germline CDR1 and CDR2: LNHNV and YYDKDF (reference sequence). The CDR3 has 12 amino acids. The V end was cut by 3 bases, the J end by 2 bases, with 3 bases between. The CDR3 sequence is CATSSITDTQYF. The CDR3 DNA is TGTGCCACCAGCAGTATCACAGATACGCAGTATTTT. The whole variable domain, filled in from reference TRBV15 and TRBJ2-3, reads DAMVIQNPRYQVTQFGKPVTLSCSQTLNHNVMYWYQQKSSQAPKLLFHYYDKDFNNEADTPDNFQSRRPNTSFCFLDIRSPGLGDTAMYLCATSSITDTQYFGPGTRLTVL.

The CDR3 sequence: CASSLMGSSYEQYF. The CDR3 bases are TGTGCCAGCAGCTTAATGGGGAGCTCCTACGAGCAGTACTTC. This chain uses TRBV7-2 with TRBJ2-7; possible D gene TRBD2, 5 bases. The CDR3 is made up of 14 amino acids. The ends were cut back, 2 bases at V and 0 bases at J, with 8 bases in the middle. Germline CDR1 reads SGHTA; CDR2 reads FQGNSA.